One sample yielded the 4 T cell receptor beta chains listed below, sequenced in a study of CXCR3-negative and CXCR3-positive naive CD8 T cells. 5' RACE with UMI labels generated the TRB cDNA libraries. TCRdb re-called the 5' RACE reads; one entry per CDR3 protein, DNA not given. The listing contains approximately 52,000 distinct CDR3 sequences. Material: memory CD8+ T cells from blood. All receptors derive from a human donor in good health. Some clones in this sample may be carry-over from other donors' samples.

V is TRBV7-6 and J is TRBJ2-7; TCRdb designates TRBD1, a call that cannot be tested without DNA. Germline assignment: CDR1 SGHVS and CDR2 FNYEAQ. The CDR3 is 15 residues long. The CDR3 region is CASSLSIQGRDEQYF.

The rearrangement joins TRBV12-3 or TRBV12-4 to TRBJ2-5; TCRdb outputs TRBD1, but without DNA this stays unchecked. The CDR3 contains 12 residues. The CDR3 spells CASSPPGETQYF.

The rearrangement joins TRBV4-3 to TRBJ2-1; the D call from TCRdb, TRBD1, cannot be confirmed without DNA. The CDR3 is made up of 16 amino acids. Germline CDR1 and CDR2: LGHNA and YSLEER. This CDR3 reads CASSHMTGMGYNEQFF.

The chain combines TRBV15 with TRBJ2-5; checking the TCRdb D call of TRBD1 is not possible without DNA. The length of the CDR3 is 14 residues. Looked up from germline, CDR1 is LNHNV and CDR2 is YYDKDF (reference sequence). The CDR3 protein is CATSREGGRETQYF.